This T cell receptor (beta chain) stems from a study of blood T cell repertoires in COVID-19. Study-level information: Nucleic acid was either cDNA or gDNA, and it came from T cells, B-cell-depleted T cells, or PBMCs.

Germline CDR1 reads SGHTA; CDR2 reads FQGNSA. The V and J ends lost 3 bases and 0 bases respectively, with 8 bases between them. The CDR3 extends over 14 amino acids. The study recruited people aged about 18 to 95 years across roughly 23 US areas. How the authors handled the data: By means of reference gene primer amplification, nucleated cell counts were estimated. Sequencing used immunoSEQ multiplex PCR; TCRdb keeps in-frame clones, though not all of them. That table furnishes V, J and clone size, whereas the DNA furnished D and trimming. This sample has 220,000 or so clones, with roughly four fifths found just once. This clone was seen only a few times.

The gene calls are TRBV7-2 and TRBJ1-1; no clear D gene. The sample was PBMCs or T cells enriched from blood (not recorded which). This receptor was obtained from a middle-aged woman with acute COVID-19. The CDR3 loop reads CASSFSGVNTEAFF. In nucleotides, the CDR3 is TGTGCCAGCAGCTTTTCCGGTGTGAACACTGAAGCTTTCTTT.